A selection of T cell receptor beta chains follows, all from one sample in a study of T cell repertoires in cytomegalovirus infection. TCRdb analysed the reads with MiXCR anew, one entry per CDR3 protein. The sample yields about 320,000 distinct CDR3 sequences, around a tenth seen once. Material: PBMCs. The receptors were gathered from a human donor in good health (CMV status not recorded). Some clones in this sample may be carry-over from other donors' samples. CDR3s include the opening cysteine and the closing phenylalanine or tryptophan. D genes are given only for firm matches. The size of a clone is reported for some rows only, either as once, few or many, or as a class for expanded clones.

j_gene: TRBJ2-3; d_gene: TRBD1; abundance: .; v_gene: TRBV15; CDR3aa: CATSRPGGRDTQYF; CDR3nt: TGTGCCACCAGCAGACCAGGGGGAAGAGATACGCAGTATTTT
j_gene: TRBJ1-1; d_gene: .; abundance: many; v_gene: TRBV7-2; CDR3aa: CASSSLDRGEAFF; CDR3nt: TGTGCCAGCAGCTCCCTCGACAGAGGTGAAGCTTTCTTT
j_gene: TRBJ1-3; d_gene: TRBD1; abundance: few; v_gene: TRBV12-3/TRBV12-4; CDR3aa: CASRNQGAGNTIYF; CDR3nt: TGTGCCAGCAGGAATCAGGGGGCTGGAAACACCATATATTTT
j_gene: TRBJ2-3; d_gene: .; abundance: many; v_gene: TRBV5-1; CDR3aa: CASSSVGGASPTDTQYF; CDR3nt: TGCGCCAGCAGCTCGGTCGGCGGCGCGAGCCCCACAGATACGCAGTATTTT
j_gene: TRBJ2-1; d_gene: .; abundance: few; v_gene: TRBV20-1; CDR3aa: CSARDQGFRPNEQFF; CDR3nt: TGCAGTGCTAGAGATCAAGGTTTTAGACCGAATGAGCAGTTCTTC
j_gene: TRBJ1-6; d_gene: TRBD1; abundance: many; v_gene: TRBV29-1; CDR3aa: CSVATGGGNSPLHF; CDR3nt: TGCAGCGTGGCTACAGGGGGTGGAAATTCACCCCTCCACTTT
j_gene: TRBJ1-1; d_gene: TRBD1; abundance: many; v_gene: TRBV7-2; CDR3aa: CASSRDSLNTEAFF; CDR3nt: TGTGCCAGCAGCCGGGACAGCCTCAACACTGAAGCTTTCTTT
j_gene: TRBJ1-1; d_gene: .; abundance: few; v_gene: TRBV6-1; CDR3aa: CASSTSGVGTEAFF; CDR3nt: TGTGCCAGCAGTACTTCCGGGGTGGGCACTGAAGCTTTCTTT
j_gene: TRBJ2-1; d_gene: TRBD2; abundance: .; v_gene: TRBV12-3/TRBV12-4; CDR3aa: CASCHLAGPSDEQFF; CDR3nt: TGTGCCAGCTGTCACCTAGCGGGCCCCTCGGATGAGCAGTTCTTC
j_gene: TRBJ1-5; d_gene: TRBD1; abundance: .; v_gene: TRBV5-1; CDR3aa: CASSLGQGDGQPQHF; CDR3nt: TGCGCCAGCAGCTTGGGACAGGGGGACGGTCAGCCCCAGCATTTT
j_gene: TRBJ2-7; d_gene: TRBD2; abundance: .; v_gene: TRBV18; CDR3aa: CASSPGTSGRAAYEQYF; CDR3nt: TGTGCCAGCTCACCAGGGACTAGCGGGAGGGCCGCGTACGAGCAGTACTTC
j_gene: TRBJ1-1; d_gene: .; abundance: many; v_gene: TRBV4-2; CDR3aa: CASSQGGQGNTEAFF; CDR3nt: TGTGCCAGCAGCCAAGGGGGCCAGGGGAACACTGAAGCTTTCTTT
j_gene: TRBJ2-3; d_gene: .; abundance: many; v_gene: TRBV4-2; CDR3aa: CASSQGGSSRSSDTQYF; CDR3nt: TGTGCCAGCAGCCAAGGTGGATCTAGCCGGTCTTCAGATACGCAGTATTTT
j_gene: TRBJ1-5; d_gene: .; abundance: few; v_gene: TRBV7-2; CDR3aa: CASSLNAYQPQHF; CDR3nt: TGTGCCAGCAGCTTAAACGCGTATCAGCCCCAGCATTTT
j_gene: TRBJ2-1; d_gene: .; abundance: few; v_gene: TRBV20-1; CDR3aa: CSARKGFGGNNEQFF; CDR3nt: TGCAGTGCTAGAAAGGGGTTTGGGGGGAACAATGAGCAGTTCTTC
j_gene: TRBJ1-4; d_gene: TRBD1; abundance: .; v_gene: TRBV6-5; CDR3aa: CASRGTGGKLFF; CDR3nt: TGTGCCAGCAGAGGAACAGGGGGAAAACTGTTTTTT
j_gene: TRBJ2-5; d_gene: .; abundance: few; v_gene: TRBV7-2; CDR3aa: CASFTGPGGTQYF; CDR3nt: TGTGCCAGCTTCACAGGGCCCGGGGGGACCCAGTACTTC
j_gene: TRBJ2-3; d_gene: TRBD2; abundance: many; v_gene: TRBV20-1; CDR3aa: CSTFGLASDTQYF; CDR3nt: TGCAGTACCTTCGGACTAGCGTCGGATACGCAGTATTTT
j_gene: TRBJ1-2; d_gene: .; abundance: .; v_gene: TRBV20-1; CDR3aa: CSARGQYSYGYTF; CDR3nt: TGCAGTGCTAGAGGGCAGTACAGCTATGGCTACACCTTC
j_gene: TRBJ2-3; d_gene: .; abundance: few; v_gene: TRBV6-2/TRBV6-3; CDR3aa: CASGWDSPTDTQYF; CDR3nt: TGTGCCAGCGGGTGGGACTCACCCACAGATACGCAGTATTTT
j_gene: TRBJ2-7; d_gene: TRBD2; abundance: many; v_gene: TRBV7-2; CDR3aa: CASFSAAGGAYEQYF; CDR3nt: TGTGCCAGCTTCTCGGCCGCCGGGGGGGCCTACGAGCAGTACTTC
j_gene: TRBJ1-4; d_gene: .; abundance: few; v_gene: TRBV9; CDR3aa: CASSGVGPNEKLFF; CDR3nt: TGTGCCAGCAGCGGCGTGGGGCCGAATGAAAAACTGTTTTTT
j_gene: TRBJ2-3; d_gene: TRBD2; abundance: many; v_gene: TRBV4-2; CDR3aa: CASSQSGAPRGTDTQYF; CDR3nt: TGTGCCAGCAGCCAGAGCGGGGCACCGAGGGGCACAGATACGCAGTATTTT
j_gene: TRBJ1-4; d_gene: .; abundance: .; v_gene: TRBV7-2; CDR3aa: CASSLRLEMGEKLFF; CDR3nt: TGTGCCAGCAGCTTAAGACTGGAGATGGGTGAAAAACTGTTTTTT
j_gene: TRBJ2-5; d_gene: .; abundance: few; v_gene: TRBV20-1; CDR3aa: CSARGGLETQYF; CDR3nt: TGCAGTGCTAGAGGGGGCTTGGAGACCCAGTACTTC
j_gene: TRBJ2-7; d_gene: TRBD2; abundance: .; v_gene: TRBV6-2/TRBV6-3; CDR3aa: CASSLSSGRANEQYF; CDR3nt: TGTGCCAGCAGTCTCTCGAGCGGGAGGGCCAACGAGCAGTACTTC
j_gene: TRBJ2-7; d_gene: .; abundance: .; v_gene: TRBV20-1; CDR3aa: CSARDGGGSGINEQYF; CDR3nt: TGCAGTGCTAGAGATGGGGGCGGGAGCGGAATCAACGAGCAGTACTTC
j_gene: TRBJ1-5; d_gene: .; abundance: many; v_gene: TRBV12-3/TRBV12-4; CDR3aa: CASSLSGGRNQPQHF; CDR3nt: TGTGCCAGCAGTCTATCTGGAGGTCGCAATCAGCCCCAGCATTTT
j_gene: TRBJ1-1; d_gene: .; abundance: .; v_gene: TRBV2; CDR3aa: CASSAKGRGGNTEAFF; CDR3nt: TGTGCCAGCAGTGCTAAAGGGCGCGGGGGAAACACTGAAGCTTTCTTT
j_gene: TRBJ2-5; d_gene: TRBD2; abundance: .; v_gene: TRBV7-8; CDR3aa: CASSFGPGGYQETQYF; CDR3nt: TGTGCCAGCAGCTTTGGTCCCGGGGGGTACCAAGAGACCCAGTACTTC
j_gene: TRBJ2-1; d_gene: .; abundance: many; v_gene: TRBV12-3/TRBV12-4; CDR3aa: CASSFRDPRVGGNEQFF; CDR3nt: TGTGCCAGCAGTTTCCGGGACCCCCGAGTAGGAGGCAATGAGCAGTTCTTC
j_gene: TRBJ1-2; d_gene: .; abundance: .; v_gene: TRBV30; CDR3aa: CAWEGQNYGYTF; CDR3nt: TGTGCCTGGGAAGGACAGAACTATGGCTACACCTTC
j_gene: TRBJ2-7; d_gene: TRBD1; abundance: many; v_gene: TRBV25-1; CDR3aa: CASSELRSQGAFYEQYF; CDR3nt: TGTGCCAGCAGTGAATTACGTAGTCAGGGGGCCTTCTACGAGCAGTACTTC
j_gene: TRBJ2-6; d_gene: .; abundance: .; v_gene: TRBV28; CDR3aa: CASSPPGPGANVPTF; CDR3nt: TGTGCCAGCAGTCCCCCCGGACCTGGGGCCAACGTCCCGACTTTC
j_gene: TRBJ2-1; d_gene: TRBD1; abundance: few; v_gene: TRBV7-2; CDR3aa: CASSLSGRQGNPNEQFF; CDR3nt: TGTGCCAGCAGCTTAAGTGGGAGACAGGGAAATCCCAATGAGCAGTTCTTC
j_gene: TRBJ2-7; d_gene: .; abundance: few; v_gene: TRBV19; CDR3aa: CASSGRQSYEQYF; CDR3nt: TGTGCCAGTAGTGGACGACAGAGCTACGAGCAGTACTTC
j_gene: TRBJ2-7; d_gene: .; abundance: few; v_gene: TRBV7-2; CDR3aa: CASSLVPQYEQYF; CDR3nt: TGTGCCAGCAGCTTAGTCCCGCAGTACGAGCAGTACTTC